There are many counts of the clone carrying this T cell receptor beta chain. V dropped 1 base and J dropped 9 bases, with 13 bases sitting between them. Germline values: CDR1 LGHDT, CDR2 YNNKEL (reference sequence). The CDR3 is made up of 13 amino acids. This sample was taken from a study of T cells in Graves' hyperthyroidism and ophthalmopathy. Study-level information: Prior to any treatment, at the point of initial diagnosis, peripheral blood was collected.

RNA transcripts gave rise to amplified TCR beta CDR3 regions. Using the HTBI primer set, a first-round RT-PCR was run on the TCR CDR3. TCRdb reprocessed the multiplex PCR reads with MiXCR, giving one entry per CDR3 protein. Seen here are around 300,000 distinct CDR3 sequences, approximately 23% observed once, and the top ten hold around 62%. Sequenced sample: blood. The chain uses TRBV3-1 and TRBJ2-7; D unclear. The receptor comes from a man aged 25-40 years with Graves' ophthalmopathy. The CDR3 protein is CASSQGFKGGQYF. The CDR3 coding sequence is TGTGCCAGCAGCCAAGGGTTCAAGGGTGGGCAGTACTTC.